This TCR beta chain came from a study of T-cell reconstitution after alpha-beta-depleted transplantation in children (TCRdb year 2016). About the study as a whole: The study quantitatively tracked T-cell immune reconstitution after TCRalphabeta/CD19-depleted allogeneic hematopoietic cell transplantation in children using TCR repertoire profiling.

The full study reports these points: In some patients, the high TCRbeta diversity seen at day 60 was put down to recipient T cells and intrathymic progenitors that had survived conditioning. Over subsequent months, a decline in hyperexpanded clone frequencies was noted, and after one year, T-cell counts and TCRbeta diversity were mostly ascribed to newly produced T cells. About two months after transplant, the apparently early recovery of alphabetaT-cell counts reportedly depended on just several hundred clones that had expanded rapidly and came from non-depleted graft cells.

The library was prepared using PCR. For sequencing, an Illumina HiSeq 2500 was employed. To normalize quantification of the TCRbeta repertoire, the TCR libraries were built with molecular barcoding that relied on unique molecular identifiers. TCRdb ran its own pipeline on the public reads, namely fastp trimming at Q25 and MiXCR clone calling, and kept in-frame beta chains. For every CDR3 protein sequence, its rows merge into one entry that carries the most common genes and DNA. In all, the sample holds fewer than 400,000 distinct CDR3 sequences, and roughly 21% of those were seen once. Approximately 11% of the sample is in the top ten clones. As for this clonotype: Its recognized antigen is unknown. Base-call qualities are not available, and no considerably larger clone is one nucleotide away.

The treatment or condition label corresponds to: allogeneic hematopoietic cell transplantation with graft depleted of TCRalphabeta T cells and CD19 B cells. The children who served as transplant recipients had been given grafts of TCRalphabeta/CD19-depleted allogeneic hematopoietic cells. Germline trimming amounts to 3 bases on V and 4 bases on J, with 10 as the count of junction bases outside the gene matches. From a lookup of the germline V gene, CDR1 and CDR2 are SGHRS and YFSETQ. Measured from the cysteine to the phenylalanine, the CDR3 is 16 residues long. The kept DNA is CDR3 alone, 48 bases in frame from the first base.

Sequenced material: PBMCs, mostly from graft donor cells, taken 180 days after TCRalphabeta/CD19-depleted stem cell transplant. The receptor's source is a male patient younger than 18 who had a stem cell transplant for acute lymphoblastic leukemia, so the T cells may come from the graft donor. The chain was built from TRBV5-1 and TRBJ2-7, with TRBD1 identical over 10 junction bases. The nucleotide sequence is TGCGCCAGCAGCTCCCGGGACAGGGGTAGGAGATACGAGCAGTACTTC. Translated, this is CASSSRDRGRRYEQYF.